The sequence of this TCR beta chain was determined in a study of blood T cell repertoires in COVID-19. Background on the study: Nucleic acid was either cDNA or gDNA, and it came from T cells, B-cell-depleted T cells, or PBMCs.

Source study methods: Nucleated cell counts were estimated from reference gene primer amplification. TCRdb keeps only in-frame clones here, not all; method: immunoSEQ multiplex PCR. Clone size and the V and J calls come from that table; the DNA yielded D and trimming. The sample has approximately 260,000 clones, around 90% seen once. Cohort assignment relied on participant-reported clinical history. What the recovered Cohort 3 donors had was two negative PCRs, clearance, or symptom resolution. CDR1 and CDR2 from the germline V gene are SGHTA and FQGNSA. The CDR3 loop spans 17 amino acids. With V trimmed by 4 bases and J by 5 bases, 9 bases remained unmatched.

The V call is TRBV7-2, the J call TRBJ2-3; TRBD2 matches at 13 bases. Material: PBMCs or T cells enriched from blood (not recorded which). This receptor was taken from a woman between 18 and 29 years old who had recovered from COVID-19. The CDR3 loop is CASSSRLAGGSIDTQYF. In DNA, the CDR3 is TGTGCCAGCAGCTCGAGACTAGCGGGGGGCTCCATAGATACGCAGTATTTT. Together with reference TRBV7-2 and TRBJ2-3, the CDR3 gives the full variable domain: GAGVSQSPSNKVTEKGKDVELRCDPISGHTALYWYRQSLGQGLEFLIYFQGNSAPDKSGLPSDRFSAERTGGSVSTLTIQRTQQEDSAVYLCASSSRLAGGSIDTQYFGPGTRLTVL.